The 25 T cell receptor beta chains in this list originate from one sample, sequenced in a study. Via MiXCR, TCRdb re-called the RT-PCR reads, giving one row per CDR3 protein. The sample contains 650,000 to 800,000 distinct CDR3 sequences, 14% of which appear only once. The sequenced sample consisted of memory CD4+ T cells from blood. All receptors come from a female donor in good health, serving as a healthy control.

This clonotype was observed at least ten times. The rearrangement uses TRBV9 and TRBJ2-1; D is unresolved. Germline lookup yields CDR1 SGDLS and CDR2 YYNGEE. The CDR3 consists of 13 residues. V lost 3 bases, J lost 0 bases, and 4 bases lay in between. The DNA for the CDR3 is TGTGCCAGCAGCGGGACCTCCTACAATGAGCAGTTCTTC. The encoded protein is CASSGTSYNEQFF.

The chain links TRBV14 to TRBJ2-6; D remains ambiguous. Germline V CDR1 and CDR2: SGHDN, FVKESK. V was cut by 1 base and J by 0 bases, with 7 bases left in between. The CDR3 runs 16 residues. The CDR3 protein is CASSQGVSSGANVLTF. CDR3 nucleotide sequence: TGTGCCAGCAGCCAAGGCGTGAGCTCTGGGGCCAACGTCCTGACTTTC.

This clonotype was counted once. V is TRBV9 and J is TRBJ2-5; 9 nucleotides agree with TRBD1. J lost 5 bases, V lost 3 bases, and 8 bases had no gene match. CDR1 and CDR2 from the germline V gene are SGDLS and YYNGEE. CDR3 length: 15 amino acids. The DNA for the CDR3 is TGTGCCAGCAGCGCAGCACAGGGGGCGTGGGAGACCCAGTACTTC. Its translation is CASSAAQGAWETQYF.

This chain uses TRBV7-2 with TRBJ1-3, with 9 nucleotides matching TRBD1. Germline CDR1 is SGHTA and CDR2 is FQGNSA. The CDR3 covers 14 residues. J gave up 2 bases and V 10 bases, and 6 bases lay outside the gene matches. Here the CDR3 reads CATTGGSTGNTIYF. CDR3 bases: TGTGCCACCACAGGGGGCTCGACTGGAAACACCATATATTTT.

This sequence joins TRBV12-3 or TRBV12-4 and TRBJ1-1, with no clear D. The CDR3 runs to 13 residues. The V gene lost 6 bases and the J gene lost 2 bases, with 10 bases spanning the gap. DNA for the CDR3: TGTGCCAGCAGATCTGGGGTAAACACTGAAGCTTTCTTT. It codes for CASRSGVNTEAFF.

This clonotype came up many times. The chain's CDR3 is CAISEGTLEQFF. As DNA, the CDR3 is TGTGCCATCAGTGAGGGGACACTTGAGCAGTTCTTC. J is TRBJ2-1 and V is TRBV10-3, with a tentative D call TRBD1 (6 bases). Trimming took off 2 bases at V and 9 bases at J, with 8 bases between the two ends. The CDR3 spans 12 residues. Germline CDR1 reads ENHRY; CDR2 reads SYGVKD.

In the case of this clonotype: The final CDR3 position lacks the conserved phenylalanine or tryptophan, pointing to a likely read error. The chain has TRBV6-1 and TRBJ2-7; D remains unclear. This CDR3 spans 13 amino acids. CDR1 and CDR2 from the germline V gene are MNHNS and SASEGT. V lost 2 bases, J lost 3 bases, and 8 bases lay in between. The DNA of the CDR3 is TGTGCCAGCAGTGAATCGCGCAACTACGAGCAGTACTTA. It encodes CASSESRNYEQYL.

As concerns this clonotype: Without the conserved terminal phenylalanine or tryptophan, this CDR3 likely stems from a read error. V usage is TRBV7-9 and J usage is TRBJ1-2; 7 bases are a match to TRBD1. After removal of 5 bases from V and 4 bases from J, the junction contained 4 bases not matched to a gene. This CDR3 comprises 13 residues. Germline-derived CDR1 and CDR2 are SEHNR and FQNEAQ (reference sequence). CDR3 sequence: CASSRAGGYGYTL. In DNA, the CDR3 is TGTGCCAGCAGCCGGGCAGGGGGCTATGGCTACACCTTA.

The rearrangement links TRBV5-1 to TRBJ2-2; 14 nucleotides align to TRBD2. Unmatched junction bases numbered 7, after V lost 4 bases and J lost 2 bases. The CDR3 is 18 amino acids. Germline V gives CDR1 SGHRS, CDR2 YFSETQ. The CDR3 DNA reads TGCGCCAGCAGCGAGGGGACTAGCGGGAGTATTAACACCGGGGAGCTGTTTTTT. As protein: CASSEGTSGSINTGELFF. Full variable domain (remainder filled in from reference TRBV5-1 and TRBJ2-2): KAGVTQTPRYLIKTRGQQVTLSCSPISGHRSVSWYQQTPGQGLQFLFEYFSETQRNKGNFPGRFSGRQFSNSRSEMNVSTLELGDSALYLCASSEGTSGSINTGELFFGEGSRLTVL.

The chain links TRBV24-1 to TRBJ1-1; D is unclear. The germline V and J ends were trimmed by 1 base and 12 bases, with 14 bases remaining between them. This CDR3 region has 13 residues. The germline gives CDR1 KGHDR, CDR2 SFDVKD. The CDR3 here is CATSDLGGGGSFF. The CDR3 coding sequence is TGTGCCACCAGTGATTTAGGCGGCGGAGGGTCTTTCTTT.

This clonotype was picked up many times. V is TRBV6-5 and J is TRBJ1-6; 7 nucleotides agree with TRBD1. V shed 6 bases and J 5 bases; nucleotides not matched to a gene: 10. Germline assignment: CDR1 MNHEY and CDR2 SVGAGI. The CDR3 runs 16 residues. CDR3 in DNA: TGTGCCAGCAGCCTTCTGGACAGGACCGATAATTCACCCCTCCACTTT. Amino acid sequence: CASSLLDRTDNSPLHF.

This clonotype was observed a few times. This sequence joins TRBV5-1 and TRBJ1-1; TRBD1 aligns across 7 bases. The CDR3 spans 15 residues. The V segment lost 1 base and the J segment 1 base; nucleotides outside the gene matches: 4. Germline CDR1 is SGHRS and CDR2 is YFSETQ. The CDR3 sequence: CASSLLGQKNTEAFF. CDR3 in DNA: TGCGCCAGCAGCTTGCTGGGACAGAAGAACACTGAAGCTTTCTTT.

This clonotype was detected only a few times. The chain has TRBV7-6 and TRBJ1-4; 10 bases fit TRBD1. Losses at the gene ends were 3 bases for V and 8 bases for J; bases not matched to a gene: 3. The CDR3 has 14 amino acids. Germline assignment: CDR1 SGHVS and CDR2 FNYEAQ. As DNA, the CDR3 is TGTGCCAGCAGCTTGGGACAGGGGCAAGAAAAACTGTTTTTT. It codes for CASSLGQGQEKLFF.

This chain connects TRBV7-2 to TRBJ1-1; D possibly corresponds to TRBD1 (5 bases). The CDR3 runs 15 residues. Germline V gives CDR1 SGHTA, CDR2 FQGNSA. V lost 3 bases and J lost 2, with 13 bases in between. CDR3 loop: CASSFQPGRNTEAFF. The CDR3 DNA is TGTGCCAGCAGCTTCCAGCCAGGGAGAAACACTGAAGCTTTCTTT.

This clonotype was counted only a few times. This rearrangement joins TRBV6-5 to TRBJ1-6, with no clear D. The ends were cut back, 0 bases at V and 6 bases at J, with 6 bases in the middle. The V gene's germline CDR1 is MNHEY and CDR2 SVGAGI. The CDR3 length is 14 residues. CDR3: CASSYSGGNSPLHF. In DNA form, the CDR3 reads TGTGCCAGCAGTTACTCGGGCGGTAATTCACCCCTCCACTTT.

The sample holds many counts of this clonotype. The V gene is TRBV6-6, the J gene TRBJ1-4; D is unresolved. The CDR3 is 13 amino acids. From germline, CDR1 is MNHNY and CDR2 SVGAGI (reference sequence). The V end lost 2 bases, the J end lost 8 bases, and 9 bases lay between the germline ends. This chain's CDR3 is CASSYQAGEKLFF. CDR3 sequence (DNA): TGTGCCAGCAGTTACCAGGCAGGAGAAAAACTGTTTTTT.

This clonotype was observed a handful of times. The chain employs TRBV5-1 and TRBJ2-2; 7 nucleotides match TRBD2. Germline CDR1 reads SGHRS; CDR2 reads YFSETQ. This CDR3 is 16 amino acids long. V lost 4 bases, J lost 1 base, and 7 bases stayed unmatched. The CDR3 loop is CASSTGPSGNTGELFF. The CDR3, as DNA: TGCGCCAGCAGCACTGGCCCTAGCGGGAACACCGGGGAGCTGTTTTTT.

This clonotype was recorded a few times. V and J are TRBV5-6 and TRBJ2-3; D call uncertain. Germline values: CDR1 SGHDT, CDR2 YYEEEE. This CDR3 contains 14 residues. Between the trimmed V and J ends, which lost 0 bases and 6 bases, there was a span of 11 bases. The CDR3 nucleotides are TGTGCCAGCAGCTTGGCCCTCTCTTCGGATACGCAGTATTTT. Translated, it gives CASSLALSSDTQYF.

This clonotype was found many times. The rearrangement uses TRBV20-1 and TRBJ2-1, with 11 bases that match TRBD2. Germline CDR1 reads DFQATT; CDR2 reads SNEGSKA (reference sequence). With V trimmed by 3 bases and J by 3 bases, 4 bases remained unmatched. The CDR3 runs to 15 residues. The CDR3 protein is CSASPGLAVYNEQFF. CDR3 DNA: TGCAGTGCTAGCCCGGGACTAGCGGTCTACAATGAGCAGTTCTTC.

This clonotype has at least ten counts. The chain links TRBV6-4 to TRBJ2-3; weak D call: TRBD1 (5 bases). Trimming left V 0 bases short and J 4 bases short, with 5 bases between. This CDR3 has 13 amino acids. CDR1 is MRHNA and CDR2 is SNTAGT in the germline V gene. The CDR3 loop is CASSDSGADTQYF. CDR3 DNA sequence: TGTGCCAGCAGTGACTCAGGGGCAGATACGCAGTATTTT.

The chain combines TRBV10-3 with TRBJ2-3, with D unresolved. Germline CDR1 ENHRY, CDR2 SYGVKD. The V end lost 7 bases, the J end lost 4 bases, and 9 bases lay between the germline ends. The length of the CDR3 is 12 residues. In DNA form, the CDR3 reads TGTGCCATCACCGAAGGTTCAGATACGCAGTATTTT. Protein product: CAITEGSDTQYF.

This clonotype was recorded many times. The CDR3 coding sequence is TGTGCCAGCTCACCTGACAGGCTCAATCAGCCCCAGCATTTT. This translates into CASSPDRLNQPQHF. J is TRBJ1-5 and V is TRBV18; the D gene is possibly TRBD1 (6 bases). The V gene's germline CDR1 is KGHSH and CDR2 LQKENI. The V and J ends lost 3 bases and 3 bases respectively, with 9 bases between them. The CDR3 totals 14 residues.

This clonotype has just a few counts. J is TRBJ2-6 and V is TRBV7-2; 11 bases fit TRBD2. Germline CDR1 SGHTA, CDR2 FQGNSA. Losses at the gene ends were 5 bases for V and 2 bases for J; bases not matched to a gene: 8. The CDR3 is made up of 18 amino acids. For the CDR3, the DNA is TGTGCCAGCAGCCTCAAAACTAGCGGGAGTGCTGGGGCCAACGTCCTGACTTTC. Protein product: CASSLKTSGSAGANVLTF.

This clonotype turned up a few times. The chain links TRBV20-1 to TRBJ2-1; perhaps TRBD2 as D (6 bases). Germline CDR1 is DFQATT and CDR2 is SNEGSKA (reference sequence). The CDR3 runs to 12 residues. The V end lost 1 base, the J end lost 8 bases, and 9 bases lay between the germline ends. CDR3 sequence (DNA): TGCAGTGCTAGAGCGGGAGTTGATGAGCAGTTCTTC. This sequence encodes CSARAGVDEQFF.

In this sample, this clonotype turned up many times. The CDR3: CSAIAGDINIQYF. Here the CDR3 DNA reads TGCAGTGCTATAGCGGGAGACATAAACATTCAGTACTTC. This sequence joins TRBV20-1 and TRBJ2-4; TRBD2 matches at 9 bases. The CDR3 consists of 13 residues. Germline CDR1 DFQATT, CDR2 SNEGSKA (reference sequence). With 4 bases clipped from V and 6 bases from J, the junction kept 4 bases outside the gene matches.